A selection of T cell receptor beta chains follows, all from one sample in a study of T-cell memory formation after mild COVID-19. TCRdb reanalysed the 5' RACE reads using MiXCR and keeps one entry per CDR3 protein. The table shows 450,000 or so distinct CDR3 sequences, with roughly 25% occurring only once. The specimen was PBMCs or a T cell subset sorted from them (not recorded which). All receptors come from an adult woman who had mild COVID-19 (a few samples of this study predate the infection). Cell type and time point are not known. CDR3s include the opening cysteine and the closing phenylalanine or tryptophan. The order of the fields is J gene, clone size, CDR3 length, D gene, V gene, CDR3 protein, CDR3 DNA. A D gene is named only where the DNA matches it firmly. Part of the rows lack a size; the others show once, few, many or a class for expanded clones.

j_gene: TRBJ2-7
abundance: many
len: 15
d_gene: NA
v_gene: TRBV6-2/TRBV6-3
CDR3aa: CASSYTAQSSYEQYF
CDR3nt: TGTGCCAGCAGTTACACAGCTCAATCCTCCTACGAGCAGTACTTC

j_gene: TRBJ2-1
abundance: NA
len: 15
d_gene: TRBD2
v_gene: TRBV27
CDR3aa: CASTALSGGNSEQFF
CDR3nt: TGTGCCAGCACCGCTCTAAGCGGGGGTAATTCTGAGCAGTTCTTC

j_gene: TRBJ1-2
abundance: many
len: 14
d_gene: NA
v_gene: TRBV12-3/TRBV12-4
CDR3aa: CATSRLRRNYGYTF
CDR3nt: TGTGCCACCTCTAGATTGAGGAGAAACTATGGCTACACCTTC

j_gene: TRBJ2-1
abundance: NA
len: 16
d_gene: NA
v_gene: TRBV7-6
CDR3aa: CASSLDPLVSYNEQFF
CDR3nt: TGTGCCAGCAGCTTAGACCCTCTAGTATCCTACAATGAGCAGTTCTTC

j_gene: TRBJ2-5
abundance: many
len: 13
d_gene: NA
v_gene: TRBV7-6
CDR3aa: CASSPRVQETQYF
CDR3nt: TGTGCCAGCAGCCCCAGGGTTCAAGAGACCCAGTACTTC

j_gene: TRBJ2-7
abundance: few
len: 14
d_gene: NA
v_gene: TRBV20-1
CDR3aa: CSARDSHKNYEQYF
CDR3nt: TGCAGTGCTAGAGATTCCCATAAGAATTACGAGCAGTACTTC

j_gene: TRBJ2-7
abundance: few
len: 14
d_gene: TRBD1
v_gene: TRBV7-9
CDR3aa: CASSREDRVHEQYF
CDR3nt: TGTGCCAGCAGCCGAGAGGACAGGGTCCACGAGCAGTACTTC

j_gene: TRBJ2-3
abundance: NA
len: 16
d_gene: NA
v_gene: TRBV20-1
CDR3aa: CSARDRGLAVTDTQYF
CDR3nt: TGCAGTGCTAGAGATCGAGGGCTAGCCGTCACAGATACGCAGTATTTT

j_gene: TRBJ2-5
abundance: NA
len: 12
d_gene: NA
v_gene: TRBV20-1
CDR3aa: CSARRGQETQYF
CDR3nt: TGCAGTGCTAGAAGAGGGCAAGAGACCCAGTACTTC

j_gene: TRBJ2-7
abundance: NA
len: 15
d_gene: NA
v_gene: TRBV5-1
CDR3aa: CASSLAPGAKHEQYF
CDR3nt: TGCGCCAGCAGCTTGGCTCCAGGGGCTAAGCACGAGCAGTACTTC

j_gene: TRBJ2-3
abundance: NA
len: 16
d_gene: TRBD2
v_gene: TRBV5-1
CDR3aa: CASSEEAGGSTDTQYF
CDR3nt: TGCGCCAGCAGCGAGGAAGCGGGGGGCAGCACAGATACGCAGTATTTT

j_gene: TRBJ2-1
abundance: few
len: 17
d_gene: NA
v_gene: TRBV5-6
CDR3aa: CASSPRHGVRSYNEQFF
CDR3nt: TGTGCCAGCAGCCCGCGGCACGGGGTACGCTCCTACAATGAGCAGTTCTTC

j_gene: TRBJ1-5
abundance: NA
len: 13
d_gene: TRBD1
v_gene: TRBV20-1
CDR3aa: CSAQGQGVQPQHF
CDR3nt: TGCAGTGCTCAAGGACAGGGGGTTCAGCCCCAGCATTTT

j_gene: TRBJ2-5
abundance: NA
len: 11
d_gene: NA
v_gene: TRBV11-3
CDR3aa: CASSKQETQYF
CDR3nt: TGTGCCAGCAGCAAACAAGAGACCCAGTACTTC

j_gene: TRBJ1-5
abundance: few
len: 14
d_gene: TRBD1
v_gene: TRBV18
CDR3aa: CASSPKQGGQPQHF
CDR3nt: TGTGCCAGCTCACCAAAACAGGGGGGTCAGCCCCAGCATTTT

j_gene: TRBJ2-7
abundance: once
len: 14
d_gene: TRBD1
v_gene: TRBV30
CDR3aa: CAWSASGTGDEQYF
CDR3nt: TGTGCCTGGAGTGCGTCCGGGACAGGGGACGAGCAGTACTTC